This T cell receptor beta chain was documented in a study of blood T cell repertoires in COVID-19 (dated by TCRdb to between 2020 and 2021). Notes on the research overall: Samples covering the acute and convalescent phases of COVID-19 were provided by collaborators in the United States, Italy and Spain. The prospective study material was composed of cDNA or gDNA derived from T cells, B-cell-depleted T cells, or PBMCs. Deeply sampled blood TCRbeta repertoires from subjects exposed to, actively infected with, or recovered from COVID-19 were included in the dataset. The repertoires were made available in a free public database intended to serve as a resource for research on the immune response to SARS-CoV-2. The samples were drawn from the first 160 participants of the ongoing ImmuneRACE study and from 1,254 subjects provided by 6 global collaborators. Sample metadata almost always included a de-identified subject ID, COVID-19 status, age in years and sex. Where available, HLA class I and class II types were taken from metadata supplied by the sample provider and were not determined by assay-based typing.

The germline V gene sets CDR1 to SQVTM and CDR2 to ANQGSEA. Including cysteine and phenylalanine, the CDR3 has 14 amino acids. Only the CDR3 part of the read is kept: 42 bases, read in frame from the first base. V drops 6 bases and J drops 0 bases, leaving 15 bases in between. Paper-wide results and their limitations: The amount of clinical and demographic metadata varied by source and participant and was provided uncurated.

A remark on this clone: Its specific antigen is unknown. Within one base of it there is no much larger clone, and no base qualities were kept.

At one collaborating source in Seattle, patients were enrolled during active infection and were followed longitudinally through the course of disease. Whole blood was collected in K2EDTA tubes by collaborating institutions according to the institutions' own protocols. For TCRbeta analysis, collaborators shipped samples in one of three forms: frozen whole blood, isolated PBMCs, or DNA extracted from either of those sample types. The immunoSEQ Assay, a bias-controlled multiplex PCR, was used to amplify TCRbeta CDR3 regions from genomic DNA. Per the authors' processing: Nucleated cell counts per sample were estimated from amplification of reference gene primers within the assay. Sequence reads were collapsed and filtered to measure the absolute abundance of every unique TCRbeta CDR3 rearrangement. Productive Simpson clonality was computed per sample as the square root of Simpson's diversity index over productive rearrangements. TCRdb retrieved this table from immuneACCESS and kept in-frame rearrangements only. Not all clones are present; in checked studies, unresolved V genes account for under half, and no reason is known for the remainder. V, J and clone size are those of that table, while D and trimming were read from the DNA. The sample table contains about 200,000 clones; only one count was recorded for over 80% of them. Clones ranked in the top ten supply 0.9% to 0.95% of the sample.

The chain is encoded by TRBV29-1 joined to TRBJ2-7, and TRBD2 may be the D gene, going by 6 matching bases. The sample was peripheral blood. The source is a man aged 55-75 years with COVID-19, enrolled during active disease. The nucleotide sequence reads TGCAGCGTGGCTGGGACTCTGAGCTCCTACGAGCAGTACTTC. Translation gives CSVAGTLSSYEQYF.